The clone carrying this T cell receptor beta chain was observed a few times. The data stem from a study of blood T cell repertoires in COVID-19. Study-level information: Italy, Spain and the United States were the sources of the convalescent and acute COVID-19 samples.

Germline loops: CDR1 LNHDA, CDR2 SQIVND (reference sequence). Losses at the gene ends were 3 bases for V and 7 bases for J; bases not matched to a gene: 11. This CDR3 comprises 15 residues. Source study methods: Estimated nucleated cell counts came from reference gene primer amplification. Method: immunoSEQ multiplex PCR; TCRdb's copy keeps in-frame clones and lacks some. Clone size and V and J calls were adopted from that table, with D and trimming inferred from the DNA. Here the sample spans roughly 100,000 clones, about 80% being singletons. Sequenced material: peripheral blood. V is TRBV19 and J is TRBJ1-2, with TRBD1 identical over 7 bases. This receptor was taken from a man between 60 and 75 years old with acute or convalescent COVID-19. In DNA, the CDR3 is TGTGCCAGTAGTATCGAGAACAGGGGACGGGGTGGCTACACCTTC. It translates to CASSIENRGRGGYTF. The full variable domain, in which reference TRBV19 and TRBJ1-2 provide the parts outside the CDR3, is DGGITQSPKYLFRKEGQNVTLSCEQNLNHDAMYWYRQDPGQGLRLIYYSQIVNDFQKGDIAEGYSVSREKKESFPLTVTSAQKNPTAFYLCASSIENRGRGGYTFGSGTRLTVV.